The 27 T cell receptor beta chains listed next were all sequenced from one sample in a study of T-cell memory formation after mild COVID-19. One entry per CDR3 protein, called by TCRdb with MiXCR from the 5' RACE reads. The data show nearly 350,000 distinct CDR3 sequences, 10% to 15% seen once. Material: PBMCs or a T cell subset sorted from them (not recorded which). The receptors derive from a young man who had mild COVID-19 (a few samples of this study predate the infection). Cell type and time point are not known.

The CDR3 DNA follows: TGTGCCAGCACGTTAGCGGGGCTTCCCGGGGAGCTGTTTTTT. Translated, it gives CASTLAGLPGELFF. The chain uses TRBV7-2 and TRBJ2-2; 8 bases line up with TRBD2. CDR1 is SGHTA and CDR2 is FQGNSA in the germline V gene. This CDR3 has 14 amino acids. Trimming cost V 7 bases and J 6 bases; bases outside gene matches: 7.

The table lists this clonotype with a few counts. The chain recombines TRBV4-3 with TRBJ1-2; D may be TRBD1 (6 bases). Deletions cut 0 bases from V and 7 bases from J, with 9 bases between. There are 13 residues in the CDR3. Per germline, CDR1 LGHNA and CDR2 YSLEER. CDR3 amino acids: CASSQDGGAGYTF. The CDR3 bases are TGCGCCAGCAGCCAAGATGGGGGGGCTGGCTACACCTTC.

Turning to this clonotype: Just one base apart from a much larger clone, this may be a read error. This chain links TRBV12-3 or TRBV12-4 with TRBJ1-6; 7 bases line up with TRBD1. The CDR3 runs 15 residues. CDR3 sequence: CASSPGTVYNSPLNF. The CDR3 DNA is TGTGCCAGCAGCCCCGGGACAGTCTATAATTCACCCCTCAACTTT.

The chain uses TRBV6-6 and TRBJ2-7, with 8 bases matching TRBD1. The germline V gene has CDR1 MNHNY and CDR2 SVGAGI (reference sequence). The junction had 11 bases not matched to a gene; V was cut back by 6 bases and J by 7 bases. The CDR3 sequence is 14 residues long. Here the CDR3 reads CASSSRQGRGEQYF. The CDR3 region has the DNA TGTGCCAGCAGCTCCCGACAGGGGCGCGGGGAGCAGTACTTC.

V and J are TRBV6-1 and TRBJ2-1, with 12 bases lining up with TRBD1. CDR1 MNHNS and CDR2 SASEGT come from the germline V gene. V shed 6 bases and J 9 bases; nucleotides not matched to a gene: 6. CDR3 size: 14 residues. CDR3 DNA sequence: TGTGCCAGCAGCGGGACAGGGGGCGATTTTGAGCAGTTCTTC. Amino acids: CASSGTGGDFEQFF.

The rearrangement links TRBV4-3 to TRBJ2-3; D remains ambiguous. CDR1 and CDR2 (germline): LGHNA, YSLEER. Trimming pared 0 bases from V and 5 bases from J, leaving 6 bases between. The CDR3 length is 13 residues. CDR3 coding DNA: TGCGCCAGCAGCCAAGATTTTAGAGATACGCAGTATTTT. Translating gives CASSQDFRDTQYF.

V and J are TRBV27 and TRBJ2-2; D not resolved. Germline V lookup: CDR1 MNHEY, CDR2 SMNVEV (reference sequence). The CDR3 extends over 14 amino acids. The V end lost 6 bases, the J end lost 5 bases, and 13 bases lay between the germline ends. The CDR3 nucleotides read TGTGCCAGCAGCACCCGCGGCTGGACCGGGGAGCTGTTTTTT. Translated: CASSTRGWTGELFF.

The rearrangement uses TRBV29-1 and TRBJ1-5; D not resolved. The CDR3 covers 14 residues. Trimming stripped 4 bases from V and 0 bases from J, with 10 bases between. Germline assignment: CDR1 SQVTM and CDR2 ANQGSEA. CDR3 in amino acids: CSVAEQNSNQPQHF. CDR3 in DNA: TGCAGCGTTGCGGAACAGAATAGCAATCAGCCCCAGCATTTT.

The chain uses TRBV20-1 and TRBJ2-5, with TRBD1 matching over 8 bases. After removal of 4 bases from V and 2 bases from J, the junction contained 6 bases not matched to a gene. This CDR3 has 14 residues. Germline values: CDR1 DFQATT, CDR2 SNEGSKA (reference sequence). CDR3 sequence reads: CSAMQGAHQETQYF. DNA for the CDR3: TGCAGTGCTATGCAGGGGGCGCATCAAGAGACCCAGTACTTC.

This clonotype was seen only a few times. The chain uses TRBV7-3 and TRBJ2-2; D unclear. The CDR3 is made up of 15 amino acids. Germline assignment: CDR1 SGHTA and CDR2 FQGTGA. The V end was cut by 4 bases, the J end by 1 base, with 10 bases between. CDR3 residues: CASSSDPGNTGELFF. CDR3 DNA sequence: TGTGCCAGCAGCTCGGATCCGGGGAACACCGGGGAGCTGTTTTTT.

This clonotype was picked up many times. The chain uses TRBV6-1 and TRBJ2-5; 12 bases line up with TRBD2. CDR3 length: 15 residues. J gave up 2 bases and V 2 bases, and 0 bases lay outside the gene matches. CDR1 MNHNS and CDR2 SASEGT come from the germline V gene. CDR3 sequence: CASSELAGGQETQYF. CDR3 DNA: TGTGCCAGCAGTGAACTAGCGGGGGGGCAAGAGACCCAGTACTTC.

The V call is TRBV6-1, the J call TRBJ2-3; D is perhaps TRBD1 (5 bases). Germline-derived CDR1 and CDR2 are MNHNS and SASEGT. The V end lost 6 bases, the J end lost 7 bases, and 14 bases lay between the germline ends. The CDR3 totals 13 residues. The CDR3 DNA sequence: TGTGCCAGCAGGGACACCTTGGGAAATACGCAGTATTTT. Encoded protein: CASRDTLGNTQYF.

The table lists this clonotype with a few counts. The V call is TRBV19, the J call TRBJ2-1; weak D call: TRBD1 (5 bases). V was pared by 3 bases and J by 5 bases, with 17 bases between. Germline assignment: CDR1 LNHDA and CDR2 SQIVND (reference sequence). The CDR3 covers 16 residues. CDR3 sequence: CASSIRTPTTHNEQFF. CDR3 nucleotides: TGTGCCAGTAGTATCCGGACACCTACTACTCACAATGAGCAGTTCTTC.

This clonotype was detected ten times or more. The J gene is TRBJ2-3, the V gene TRBV7-2, with unresolved D. Trimming cost V 5 bases and J 2 bases, with 8 bases left between them. This CDR3 has 13 residues. Germline CDR1 SGHTA, CDR2 FQGNSA. CDR3 bases: TGTGCCAGCAGCCCCTACACCACAGATACGCAGTATTTT. Translated: CASSPYTTDTQYF.

There are a few counts of this clonotype. This chain links TRBV5-1 with TRBJ2-3; D remains ambiguous. V was shortened by 5 bases and J by 7 bases, with 8 bases between the two germline ends. Germline CDR1 and CDR2: SGHRS and YFSETQ. CDR3 length: 11 amino acids. In DNA, the CDR3 is TGCGCCAGCAGAGCCTGGAATACGCAGTATTTT. It yields the protein CASRAWNTQYF.

The sample holds a few counts of this clonotype. The chain combines TRBV25-1 with TRBJ1-4, with unresolved D. CDR1 MGHDK and CDR2 SYGVNS come from the germline V gene. Trimming took 1 base from V and 7 from J, leaving 19 bases between them. The length of the CDR3 is 17 residues. CDR3 DNA: TGTGCCAGCAGTGAATTCGCCCCGGGAAGCCTCATTGAAAAACTGTTTTTT. This encodes CASSEFAPGSLIEKLFF.

This clonotype was seen a few times. This chain uses TRBV6-5 with TRBJ1-1; D is perhaps TRBD1 (5 bases). V was shortened by 6 bases and J by 1 base, with 12 bases between the two germline ends. CDR1 is MNHEY, CDR2 SVGAGI, per germline. The CDR3 is made up of 14 amino acids. The CDR3 sequence: CASRRGLRNTEAFF. CDR3 coding DNA: TGTGCCAGCAGACGGGGACTGAGGAACACTGAAGCTTTCTTT.

V and J are TRBV7-2 and TRBJ2-2; D not resolved. The CDR3 loop spans 15 amino acids. V was cut by 7 bases and J by 6 bases, with 18 bases left in between. Germline CDR1 and CDR2: SGHTA and FQGNSA. The CDR3 region is CASKLDPTSAGELFF. The CDR3 DNA follows: TGTGCCAGCAAGTTGGACCCTACCTCGGCCGGGGAGCTGTTTTTT.

This sequence joins TRBV12-3 or TRBV12-4 and TRBJ2-7; 11 bases fit TRBD1. V lost 0 bases, J lost 4 bases, and 5 bases stayed unmatched. The CDR3 runs to 16 residues. The CDR3 loop reads CASSLAPGQGAYEQYF. CDR3 coding DNA: TGTGCCAGCAGTTTAGCGCCAGGACAGGGGGCGTACGAGCAGTACTTC.

This chain joins TRBV20-1 and TRBJ2-2, with TRBD1 matching 9 bases. The ends lost 0 bases at V and 5 bases at J; junction bases unmatched: 4. The CDR3 runs to 15 residues. Germline V gene lookup returns CDR1 DFQATT and CDR2 SNEGSKA (reference sequence). The CDR3 loop is CSARDGDRVTGELFF. CDR3 nucleotide sequence: TGCAGTGCTAGAGATGGGGACAGGGTGACCGGGGAGCTGTTTTTT.

Details on this clonotype: Compared with germline, one end of the junction differs, possibly owing to a read error. The chain couples TRBV4-1 to TRBJ2-7; the D gene could be TRBD1 or TRBD2 (5 bases each). CDR3 size: 15 residues. Germline V gene lookup returns CDR1 MGHRA and CDR2 YSYEKL. The CDR3 here is CASSQDPGASYEQYF. For the CDR3, the DNA is TGCGCCAGCAGCCAAGATCCCGGGGCATCCTACGAGCAGTACTTT.

This clonotype was picked up many times. This sequence joins TRBV4-1 and TRBJ1-1; D is undetermined. The CDR3 is made up of 13 amino acids. Germline V CDR1 and CDR2: MGHRA, YSYEKL. V shed 0 bases and J shed 4 bases, with 6 bases lying between them. The CDR3 bases are TGCGCCAGCAGCCAAGAGCGAGGCACTGAAGCTTTCTTT. Protein sequence: CASSQERGTEAFF.

This clonotype occurred a few times. The rearrangement uses TRBV5-6 and TRBJ2-5; TRBD1 matches 8 bases. After removal of 3 bases from V and 1 base from J, the junction contained 5 bases not matched to a gene. The CDR3 consists of 15 residues. Germline V lookup: CDR1 SGHDT, CDR2 YYEEEE. CDR3 residues: CASSSGQDVQETQYF. CDR3 bases: TGTGCCAGCAGCTCGGGACAGGACGTCCAAGAGACCCAGTACTTC.

A few counts support this clonotype. The chain combines TRBV14 with TRBJ2-1, with D possibly TRBD1 on 5 matching bases. This CDR3 is 14 amino acids long. The germline gives CDR1 SGHDN, CDR2 FVKESK. V was shortened by 4 bases and J by 4 bases, with 11 bases between the two germline ends. CDR3 region: CASSPANRYNEQFF. DNA for the CDR3: TGTGCCAGCAGCCCGGCCAACAGGTACAATGAGCAGTTCTTC.

This clonotype came up many times. V is TRBV3-1 and J is TRBJ2-2, with D tentatively TRBD2 (6 bases). The CDR3 contains 13 residues. Germline CDR1 LGHDT, CDR2 YNNKEL (reference sequence). The V gene lost 1 base and the J gene lost 6 bases, with 6 bases spanning the gap. CDR3 nucleotides: TGTGCCAGCAGCCAAGGGGAGGCCGGGGAGCTGTTTTTT. Its translation is CASSQGEAGELFF.

This clonotype was recorded at least ten times. The chain carries TRBV7-9 and TRBJ2-5; no firm D call. The germline CDR1 and CDR2 sequences are SEHNR and FQNEAQ (reference sequence). This CDR3 comprises 12 residues. The V gene lost 5 bases and the J gene lost 7 bases, with 11 bases spanning the gap. CDR3 DNA: TGTGCCAGCAGCCCCCAAGCTGGGACCCAGTACTTC. This sequence encodes CASSPQAGTQYF.

The V gene is TRBV7-3, the J gene TRBJ1-6; D unresolved. There are 14 residues in the CDR3. The V end lost 0 bases, the J end lost 7 bases, and 7 bases lay between the germline ends. Germline CDR1 reads SGHTA; CDR2 reads FQGTGA. The CDR3: CASSLTVGNSPLHF. Here the CDR3 DNA reads TGTGCCAGCAGCTTAACTGTGGGGAATTCACCCCTCCACTTT. Full variable domain (rest looked up from reference TRBV7-3 and TRBJ1-6): GAGVSQTPSNKVTEKGKYVELRCDPISGHTALYWYRQSLGQGPEFLIYFQGTGAADDSGLPNDRFFAVRPEGSVSTLKIQRTERGDSAVYLCASSLTVGNSPLHFGNGTRLTVT.